The sequence of this TCR beta chain was determined in a study of blood T cell repertoires in COVID-19 (dated by TCRdb to the early 2020s). Background on the whole study: Samples from collaborators originated in the United States, Italy and Spain and spanned both the acute and convalescent phases of COVID-19. Nearly every sample came with metadata listing a de-identified subject ID, COVID-19 status, age in years and sex. The material from the prospective study consisted of cDNA or gDNA derived from T cells, B-cell-depleted T cells, or PBMCs. The repertoires were released in a freely available public database meant as a resource for research on the immune response to SARS-CoV-2. The samples were drawn from two sources: the first 160 participants of the ongoing ImmuneRACE study, and approximately 1,300 subjects contributed by 6 global collaborators. Where available, HLA class I and class II types were obtained from metadata supplied by the sample provider rather than from assay-based typing. Subjects who had been exposed to COVID-19, were actively infected with it, or had recovered from it provided the deeply sampled blood TCRbeta repertoires that made up the dataset.

TCRbeta CDR3 regions were amplified from genomic DNA using the immunoSEQ Assay, a bias-controlled multiplex PCR. On the study's bioinformatics: The number of nucleated cells in each sample was estimated by amplification of reference gene primers within the assay. To quantify the absolute abundance of each unique TCRbeta CDR3 rearrangement, sequence reads were collapsed and filtered. For each sample, productive Simpson clonality was calculated by taking the square root of Simpson's diversity index across productive rearrangements. The immuneACCESS repertoire file appears here via TCRdb, limited to in-frame rearrangements. These files lack a portion of the clones; in checked studies, under half of the deficit traces to unresolved V genes, and the cause of the others is not known. Clonal size and the V and J genes are those of that table, whereas D and trimming came from the DNA. The sample data list about 150,000 clones, and 65% to 85% of these were observed just once. Of the sample, about 8.7% is held by the ten largest clones.

Broader findings and caveats from the paper: The amount of clinical and demographic metadata varied by source and participant and was provided uncurated.

Remarks on this clone: There is no known antigen for this receptor. No quality values exist for individual bases; no much larger clone is one base distant.

Trimming takes 1 base from V and 6 bases from J, and the germline ends sit 10 bases apart. The CDR3 goes from the cysteine to the phenylalanine over 13 residues. This entry keeps only the CDR3 DNA: 39 bases, framed from base 1. Via the germline V gene, CDR1 is SQVTM and CDR2 ANQGSEA. Whole blood was collected in K2EDTA tubes by collaborating institutions according to the institutions' own protocols. For TCRbeta analysis, collaborator samples were shipped as frozen whole blood, as isolated PBMCs, or as DNA extracted from either sample type. The sequenced material came from peripheral blood. The clonotype originates from a man aged 50 or older with active or convalescent COVID-19. The chain links TRBV29-1 with TRBJ1-5; the D region possibly corresponds to TRBD1 (5 bases align). The bases read TGCAGCGTTGAAGTGGGGCAGAGTCAGCCCCAGCATTTT. Translated, it reads CSVEVGQSQPQHF.